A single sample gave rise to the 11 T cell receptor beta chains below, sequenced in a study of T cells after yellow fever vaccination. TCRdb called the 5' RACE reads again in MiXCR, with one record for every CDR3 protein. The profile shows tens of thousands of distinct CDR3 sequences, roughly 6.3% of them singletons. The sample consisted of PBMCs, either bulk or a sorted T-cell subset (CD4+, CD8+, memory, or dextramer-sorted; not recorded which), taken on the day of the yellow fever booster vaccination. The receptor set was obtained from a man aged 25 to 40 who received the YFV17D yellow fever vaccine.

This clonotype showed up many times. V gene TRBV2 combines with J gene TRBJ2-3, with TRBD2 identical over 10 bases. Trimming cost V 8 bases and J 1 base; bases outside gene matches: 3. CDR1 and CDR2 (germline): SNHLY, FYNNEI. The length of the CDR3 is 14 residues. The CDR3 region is CASAGTSGTDTQYF. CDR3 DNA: TGTGCCAGCGCCGGGACTAGCGGCACAGATACGCAGTATTTT.

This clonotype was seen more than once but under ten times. This CDR3 reads CASSFQQINTEAFF. The DNA for the CDR3 is TGTGCCAGCAGCTTCCAACAGATAAACACTGAAGCTTTCTTT. This rearrangement joins TRBV7-9 to TRBJ1-1, with no clear D. The germline V gene has CDR1 SEHNR and CDR2 FQNEAQ (reference sequence). The CDR3 loop spans 14 amino acids. The V end was cut by 3 bases, the J end by 2 bases, with 10 bases between.

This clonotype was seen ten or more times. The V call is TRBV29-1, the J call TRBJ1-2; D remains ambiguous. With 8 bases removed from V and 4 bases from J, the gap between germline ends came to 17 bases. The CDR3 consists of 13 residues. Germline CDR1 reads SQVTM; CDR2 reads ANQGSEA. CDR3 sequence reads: CSTRFALGYGYTF. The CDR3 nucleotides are TGCAGCACCCGGTTTGCGTTGGGCTATGGCTACACCTTC. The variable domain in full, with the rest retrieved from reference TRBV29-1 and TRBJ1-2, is SAVISQKPSRDICQRGTSLTIQCQVDSQVTMMFWYRQQPGQSLTLIATANQGSEATYESGFVIDKFPISRPNLTFSTLTVSNMSPEDSSIYLCSTRFALGYGYTFGSGTRLTVV.

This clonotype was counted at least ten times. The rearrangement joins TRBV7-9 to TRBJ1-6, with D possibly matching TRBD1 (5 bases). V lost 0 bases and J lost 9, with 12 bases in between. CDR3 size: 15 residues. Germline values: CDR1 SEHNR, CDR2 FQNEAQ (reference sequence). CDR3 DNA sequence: TGTGCCAGCAGCTTAGCGAATGTGGGGGTTTCACCCCTCCACTTT. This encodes CASSLANVGVSPLHF. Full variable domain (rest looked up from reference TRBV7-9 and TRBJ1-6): DTGVSQNPRHKITKRGQNVTFRCDPISEHNRLYWYRQTLGQGPEFLTYFQNEAQLEKSRLLSDRFSAERPKGSFSTLEIQRTEQGDSAMYLCASSLANVGVSPLHFGNGTRLTVT.

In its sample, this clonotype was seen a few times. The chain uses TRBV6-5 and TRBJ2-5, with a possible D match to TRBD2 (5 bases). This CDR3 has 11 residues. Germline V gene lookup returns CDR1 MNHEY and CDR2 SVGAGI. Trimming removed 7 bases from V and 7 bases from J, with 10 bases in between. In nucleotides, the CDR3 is TGTGCCAGCACCGAGGCGGGGACCCAGTACTTC. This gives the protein CASTEAGTQYF.

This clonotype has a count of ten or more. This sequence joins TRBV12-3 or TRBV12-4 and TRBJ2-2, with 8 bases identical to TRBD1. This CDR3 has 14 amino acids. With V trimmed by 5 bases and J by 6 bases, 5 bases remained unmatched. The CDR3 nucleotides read TGTGCCAGCAGTATCAGGGGGCGAGCCGGGGAGCTGTTTTTT. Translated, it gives CASSIRGRAGELFF.

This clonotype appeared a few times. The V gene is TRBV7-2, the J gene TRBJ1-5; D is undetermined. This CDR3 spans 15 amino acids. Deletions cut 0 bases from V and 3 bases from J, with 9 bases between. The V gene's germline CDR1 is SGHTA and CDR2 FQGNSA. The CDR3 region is CASSLASQNNQPQHF. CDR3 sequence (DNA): TGTGCCAGCAGCTTAGCCTCCCAGAACAATCAGCCCCAGCATTTT.

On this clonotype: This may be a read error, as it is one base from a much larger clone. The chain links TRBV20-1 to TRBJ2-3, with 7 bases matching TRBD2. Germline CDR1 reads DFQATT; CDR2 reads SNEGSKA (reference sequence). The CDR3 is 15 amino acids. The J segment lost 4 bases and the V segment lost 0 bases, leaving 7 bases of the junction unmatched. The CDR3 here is CSARDRAGASDTQYF. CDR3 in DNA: TGCAGTGCTAGAGATCGGGCGGGAGCATCAGATACGCAGTATTTT.

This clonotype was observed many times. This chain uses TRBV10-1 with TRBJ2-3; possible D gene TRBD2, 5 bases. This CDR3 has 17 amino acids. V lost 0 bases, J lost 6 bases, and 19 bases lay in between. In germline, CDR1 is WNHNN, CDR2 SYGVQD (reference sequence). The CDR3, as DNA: TGCGCCAGCAGTGAGTCCGCTCTCTCTAGCATGCCGGATACGCAGTATTTT. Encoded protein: CASSESALSSMPDTQYF.

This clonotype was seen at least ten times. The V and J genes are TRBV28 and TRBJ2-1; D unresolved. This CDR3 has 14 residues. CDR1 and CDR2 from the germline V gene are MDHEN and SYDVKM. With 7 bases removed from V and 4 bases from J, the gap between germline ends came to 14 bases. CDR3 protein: CASTAPGFYNEQFF. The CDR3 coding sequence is TGTGCCAGCACGGCCCCCGGATTTTACAATGAGCAGTTCTTC.

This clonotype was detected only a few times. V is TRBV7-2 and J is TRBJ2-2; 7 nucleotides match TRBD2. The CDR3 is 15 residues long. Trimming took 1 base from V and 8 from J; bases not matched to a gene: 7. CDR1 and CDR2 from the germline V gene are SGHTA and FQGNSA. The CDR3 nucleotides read TGTGCCAGCAGCTTAGAGGCGGGAGCTGCTGGGGAGCTGTTTTTT. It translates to CASSLEAGAAGELFF.